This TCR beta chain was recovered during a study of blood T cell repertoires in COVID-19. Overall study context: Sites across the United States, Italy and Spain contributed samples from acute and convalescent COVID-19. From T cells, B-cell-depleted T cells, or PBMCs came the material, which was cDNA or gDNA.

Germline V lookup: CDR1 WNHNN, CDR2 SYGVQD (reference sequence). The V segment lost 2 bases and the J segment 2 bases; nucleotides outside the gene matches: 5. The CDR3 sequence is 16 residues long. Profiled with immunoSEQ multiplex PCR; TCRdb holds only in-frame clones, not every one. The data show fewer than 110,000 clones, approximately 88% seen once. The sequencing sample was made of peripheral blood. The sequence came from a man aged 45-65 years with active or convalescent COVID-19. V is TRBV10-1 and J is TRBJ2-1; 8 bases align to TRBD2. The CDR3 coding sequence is TGCGCCAGCAGTGAGGGTACTAGCGGCCCCTACAATGAGCAGTTCTTC. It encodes CASSEGTSGPYNEQFF.